The following is a T cell receptor (beta chain) sequence with its context. This specimen comes from a study of blood T cell repertoires in COVID-19. The wider study: PBMCs, B-cell-depleted T cells, or T cells provided the cDNA or gDNA that made up the material.

The CDR3 runs to 12 residues. In the original processing: Using reference gene primer amplification, nucleated cell counts were estimated. Profiling relied on immunoSEQ multiplex PCR, and the TCRdb table lists in-frame clones only, not all of them. Clone size and the V and J calls come from that table; the DNA yielded D and trimming. The sample yields roughly 100,000 clones, around 89% seen once. The source is a woman aged 55-75 years with acute or convalescent COVID-19. The sequenced sample was peripheral blood. The chain joins TRBV21-1 to TRBJ2-7; TRBD2 is taken as the D call from the table, unchecked against the DNA. TRBV21-1 is tagged as a pseudogene. The CDR3 bases are TGTGCCAGCAGCCCTGACGGGGACGAGCAGTACGTC. Protein product: CASSPDGDEQYV.